This note documents a single TCR beta chain sequence. Trimming removed 10 bases from V and 6 bases from J; junction bases left unmatched: 7. The length of the CDR3 is 13 residues. This specimen belongs to a study of blood T cell repertoires in COVID-19. Method: immunoSEQ multiplex PCR; TCRdb's copy keeps in-frame clones and lacks some. Of a few hundred thousand clones in the sample, approximately 89% were seen once. The chain joins TRBV12-3 or TRBV12-4 to TRBJ1-4; TRBD1 aligns across 8 bases. The sequencing sample was made of PBMCs or T cells enriched from blood (not recorded which). This receptor was identified in a woman aged 25 to 45 who had recovered from COVID-19. CDR3 coding DNA: TGTGCCATCAAAACAGGGGGAGATGAAAAACTGTTTTTT. Its protein product is CAIKTGGDEKLFF.